One sample yielded the 26 T cell receptor beta chains listed below, sequenced in a study of Ad26.COV2.S vaccination and SARS-CoV-2 variants. Treatment of the sample: around 19 received Ad26.COV2.S at low or high dose, single or two shots; 5 received placebo; per-sample allocation not given. Samples analyzed were those drawn on day 63 after the first vaccine or placebo injection. Only in-frame clones appear in the TCRdb table, and some are missing; sequencing was by immunoSEQ multiplex PCR. Of under 600,000 clones listed, about 88% are singletons. Sequencing was performed on peripheral blood, taken in a trial of Ad26.COV2.S vaccine versus placebo. All receptors derive from a person between 18 and 65 years old who received the Ad26.COV2.S COVID-19 vaccine or a placebo.

The chain carries TRBV5-1 and TRBJ2-2; D is perhaps TRBD1 (6 bases). The CDR3 length is 16 residues. Germline V gene sequence: CDR1 SGHRS, CDR2 YFSETQ. Trimming took off 3 bases at V and 2 bases at J, with 14 bases between the two ends. The CDR3 region is CASSWDTSTNTGELFF. The DNA for the CDR3 is TGCGCCAGCAGCTGGGACACATCTACCAACACCGGGGAGCTGTTTTTT.

The V and J genes are TRBV19 and TRBJ1-2, with 7 nucleotides matching TRBD1. The CDR3 is 14 residues long. The V segment lost 6 bases and the J segment 4 bases; nucleotides outside the gene matches: 8. Germline assignment: CDR1 LNHDA and CDR2 SQIVND (reference sequence). The CDR3 coding sequence is TGTGCCAGTAGCACGAGACAGGGTCGCTATGGCTACACCTTC. Its translation: CASSTRQGRYGYTF.

This chain links TRBV25-1 with TRBJ2-5, with a tentative D call TRBD2 (6 bases). V shed 5 bases and J shed 5 bases, with 18 bases lying between them. CDR1 is MGHDK and CDR2 is SYGVNS in the germline V gene. There are 15 residues in the CDR3. The CDR3 coding sequence is TGTGCCAGCAGTCCCCACGGGAGTACGCTGGAGACCCAGTACTTC. Translating gives CASSPHGSTLETQYF.

Of note for this clone: This CDR3 is also generated by other DNA sequences in the sample. The chain carries TRBV7-6 and TRBJ2-1, with 7 bases lining up with TRBD1. Trimming removed 5 bases from V and 3 bases from J; junction bases left unmatched: 7. From germline, CDR1 is SGHVS and CDR2 FNYEAQ. The CDR3 spans 15 residues. CDR3 nucleotide sequence: TGTGCCAGCAGCCCCAGGCAGGGGGACTACAATGAGCAGTTCTTC. Translated: CASSPRQGDYNEQFF.

The V call is TRBV18, the J call TRBJ2-7, with D hard to call. The CDR3 is made up of 12 amino acids. Germline values: CDR1 KGHSH, CDR2 LQKENI. V was shortened by 4 bases and J by 1 base, with 5 bases between the two germline ends. The CDR3 DNA reads as TGTGCCAGCTCACAAGAATCCTACGAGCAGTACTTC. Translated, it gives CASSQESYEQYF.

V and J are TRBV7-2 and TRBJ2-3, with D possibly being TRBD1 (6 bases). The CDR3 loop spans 14 amino acids. V lost 3 bases, J lost 6 bases, and 13 bases lay in between. Germline CDR1 reads SGHTA; CDR2 reads FQGNSA. This CDR3 is CASSLVWGRDTQYF. CDR3 nucleotides: TGTGCCAGCAGCTTGGTCTGGGGGCGGGATACGCAGTATTTT.

Turning to this clone: Other DNA sequences in this specimen translate into the identical CDR3. The chain employs TRBV3-1 (or the pseudogene TRBV3-2) and TRBJ1-6, with 10 bases identical to TRBD1. Per germline, CDR1 LGHDT and CDR2 YNNKEL (reference sequence). V was pared by 1 base and J by 10 bases, with 4 bases of the junction left unmatched. This CDR3 contains 15 residues. In DNA form, the CDR3 reads TGTGCCAGCAGCCAAGGACAGGGGGCTTCCTCACCCCTCCACTTT. Translating it yields CASSQGQGASSPLHF.

This clone came up once. This chain links TRBV27 with TRBJ1-5; 8 nucleotides agree with TRBD1. V lost 7 bases and J lost 3; bases outside the gene matches: 5. CDR3 length: 14 residues. Germline CDR1 and CDR2: MNHEY and SMNVEV (reference sequence). DNA of the CDR3: TGTGCCAGCAAACTGACAGGGGCCAATCAGCCCCAGCATTTT. Protein: CASKLTGANQPQHF.

The rearrangement uses TRBV19 and TRBJ1-1, with D maybe TRBD1 (6 bases). V was shortened by 7 bases and J by 1 base, with 13 bases between the two germline ends. The CDR3 has 14 amino acids. CDR1 is LNHDA and CDR2 is SQIVND in the germline V gene (reference sequence). The CDR3 sequence is CASTLGTPNTEAFF. The CDR3, as DNA: TGTGCCAGTACCCTTGGGACACCGAACACTGAAGCTTTCTTT.

This chain links TRBV9 with TRBJ2-3, with a weak D call TRBD1 (5 bases). Germline values: CDR1 SGDLS, CDR2 YYNGEE. V was shortened by 0 bases and J by 1 base, with 6 bases between the two germline ends. This CDR3 region has 14 residues. The CDR3, as DNA: TGTGCCAGCAGCGTAGGACAGCGCACAGATACGCAGTATTTT. This codes for CASSVGQRTDTQYF.

Here the CDR3 reads CASSQEPRISGGTNYGYTF. The CDR3 nucleotides read TGTGCCAGCAGCCAAGAGCCCAGAATTTCGGGGGGGACTAACTATGGCTACACCTTC. This sequence joins TRBV4-2 and TRBJ1-2; maybe TRBD1 (5 bases). This CDR3 comprises 19 residues. Germline V gene data show CDR1 as LGHNA and CDR2 as YNFKEQ. Trimming removed 0 bases at V and 0 bases at J, with 20 bases between.

The rearrangement uses TRBV9 and TRBJ1-3, with a tentative D call TRBD1 (5 bases). Trimming shortened V by 2 bases and J by 1 base, and 10 bases separated the two germline ends. Germline values: CDR1 SGDLS, CDR2 YYNGEE. CDR3 length: 15 amino acids. CDR3: CASSVRGSSGNTIYF. The CDR3 region has the DNA TGTGCCAGCAGCGTCCGGGGGAGTTCTGGAAACACCATATATTTT.

J is TRBJ2-1 and V is TRBV7-9; 8 bases match TRBD2. The length of the CDR3 is 17 residues. V lost 0 bases and J lost 5; bases outside the gene matches: 9. CDR1 and CDR2 (germline): SEHNR, FQNEAQ (reference sequence). CDR3 DNA sequence: TGTGCCAGCAGCTTAGCGCACGGCGGGGGGCGTGACAATGAGCAGTTCTTC. It specifies CASSLAHGGGRDNEQFF.

The chain links TRBV18 to TRBJ2-6; D is unresolved. Germline V gene lookup returns CDR1 KGHSH and CDR2 LQKENI. With 6 bases removed from V and 0 bases from J, the gap between germline ends came to 9 bases. CDR3 length: 15 amino acids. This CDR3 reads CASSQIDSGANVLTF. CDR3 DNA sequence: TGTGCCAGCTCCCAGATTGACTCTGGGGCCAACGTCCTGACTTTC.

Here the CDR3 DNA reads TGTGCCAGCAGCTTGGATGGGAGCCGCACAGATACGCAGTATTTT. Amino acid sequence: CASSLDGSRTDTQYF. The chain joins TRBV5-4 to TRBJ2-3; D is perhaps TRBD2 (5 bases). V gave up 0 bases and J gave up 1 base, with 9 bases separating them. The CDR3 consists of 15 residues. The germline V gene encodes CDR1 SGHNT and CDR2 YYREEE (reference sequence).

The rearrangement links TRBV7-9 to TRBJ2-7; D may be TRBD1 (6 bases). This CDR3 comprises 14 residues. The germline V gene encodes CDR1 SEHNR and CDR2 FQNEAQ (reference sequence). The ends were cut back, 4 bases at V and 6 bases at J, with 16 bases in the middle. The CDR3 bases are TGTGCCAGCAGCTCGTCAGGGGATCAAGGCGAGCAGTACTTC. Its translation is CASSSSGDQGEQYF.

In its sample, this clone was seen once. V is TRBV11-3 and J is TRBJ2-7; D perhaps matches TRBD1 (5 bases). Germline V CDR1 and CDR2: SGHNT, YENEEA. The V and J ends lost 4 bases and 0 bases respectively, with 10 bases between them. The CDR3 extends over 14 amino acids. CDR3 residues: CASSSSDSSYEQYF. Here the CDR3 DNA reads TGTGCCAGCAGCTCCTCCGACAGCTCCTACGAGCAGTACTTC. Full variable domain (outside the CDR3, taken from reference TRBV11-3 and TRBJ2-7): EAGVVQSPRYKIIEKKQPVAFWCNPISGHNTLYWYLQNLGQGPELLIRYENEEAVDDSQLPKDRFSAERLKGVDSTLKIQPAELGDSAVYLCASSSSDSSYEQYFGPGTRLTVT.

The chain is built from TRBV4-3 and TRBJ2-1; maybe TRBD2 (5 bases). With 1 base removed from V and 0 bases from J, the gap between germline ends came to 13 bases. There are 17 residues in the CDR3. The germline V gene encodes CDR1 LGHNA and CDR2 YSLEER. The CDR3 region has the DNA TGCGCCAGCAGCCAAGGTCCCCCGGGGAGCTCCTACAATGAGCAGTTCTTC. Encoded protein: CASSQGPPGSSYNEQFF.

This rearrangement joins TRBV30 to TRBJ1-1; no reliable D call. The CDR3 is 11 amino acids. With 3 bases removed from V and 7 bases from J, the gap between germline ends came to 9 bases. CDR1 GTSNPN and CDR2 SVGIG come from the germline V gene (reference sequence). CDR3 sequence reads: CAWRLLNEAFF. The CDR3 DNA follows: TGTGCCTGGAGGTTATTAAATGAAGCTTTCTTT.

J is TRBJ2-1 and V is TRBV4-3, with D possibly being TRBD1 (6 bases). This CDR3 comprises 16 residues. V gave up 6 bases and J gave up 5 bases, with 20 bases separating them. CDR1 and CDR2 from the germline V gene are LGHNA and YSLEER. In DNA, the CDR3 is TGCGCCAGCAGTCAGAGGATCGGGACACTTGACAATGAGCAGTTCTTC. Its protein is CASSQRIGTLDNEQFF.

The rearrangement links TRBV6-5 to TRBJ1-2; D is undetermined. The length of the CDR3 is 15 residues. The V end lost 0 bases, the J end lost 5 bases, and 13 bases lay between the germline ends. The germline V gene encodes CDR1 MNHEY and CDR2 SVGAGI. The DNA of the CDR3 is TGTGCCAGCAGTTACTCGATGCGGGATCCGTATGGCTACACCTTC. It is translated as CASSYSMRDPYGYTF.

This chain uses TRBV6-5 with TRBJ2-7; 7 bases map to TRBD2. The CDR3 is 15 amino acids. The germline CDR1 and CDR2 sequences are MNHEY and SVGAGI. Trimming at V came to 6 bases and at J to 3 bases, leaving 11 bases not matched to a gene. The CDR3 bases are TGTGCCAGCAGATCACTAGCGAAAAAAATCTACGAGCAGTACTTC. Encoded protein: CASRSLAKKIYEQYF.

This sequence joins TRBV6-2 or TRBV6-3 and TRBJ2-1; 9 positions match TRBD2. Losses at the gene ends were 6 bases for V and 3 bases for J; bases not matched to a gene: 9. This CDR3 is built from 16 residues. Germline values: CDR1 MNHEY, CDR2 SVGEGT. The CDR3 DNA reads as TGTGCCAGCAGCGGAGATAGCGGGAGAGTCTACAATGAGCAGTTCTTC. Its translation: CASSGDSGRVYNEQFF.

The chain carries TRBV9 and TRBJ1-2, with D maybe TRBD1 (6 bases). Trimming cost V 3 bases and J 8 bases, with 20 bases left between them. CDR3 length: 15 residues. Germline V gives CDR1 SGDLS, CDR2 YYNGEE. The CDR3 DNA reads TGTGCCAGCAGCGCTCGCCCCGGGACATTCGGCGGCTACACCTTC. It encodes CASSARPGTFGGYTF.

The chain joins TRBV6-5 to TRBJ2-7, with TRBD1 as a possible D gene (6 bases). Trimming removed 4 bases from V and 3 bases from J, with 10 bases in between. The germline V gene encodes CDR1 MNHEY and CDR2 SVGAGI. The length of the CDR3 is 13 residues. The CDR3 sequence: CASSSGQNYEQYF. DNA of the CDR3: TGTGCCAGCAGTTCCGGACAGAACTACGAGCAGTACTTC.

The rearrangement links TRBV7-9 to TRBJ1-5, with 7 bases lining up with TRBD1. V was pared by 8 bases and J by 6 bases, with 7 bases of the junction left unmatched. The CDR3 spans 13 residues. Germline CDR1 is SEHNR and CDR2 is FQNEAQ (reference sequence). The DNA of the CDR3 is TGTGCCAGCCAGGGGGATTTTGGTCAGCCCCAGCATTTT. Translation: CASQGDFGQPQHF.